The clone carrying this TCR beta chain appeared once. Its antigen is as yet unknown. This sample is part of a study of radiation and T cells in renal cell carcinoma. Study-wide background: Nephrectomy followed 15 Gy stereotactic body radiation by 4 weeks.

Sample time point: blood 2 weeks post-SBRT. The treatment is: 15 Gy SBRT to primary tumor, nephrectomy 4 weeks later. V was cut by 3 bases and J by 7 bases, with 19 bases left in between. Germline assignment: CDR1 MNHNY and CDR2 SVGAGI (reference sequence). This CDR3 contains 16 residues. Study findings and constraints: Pretreatment tumor biopsies were lacking, so baseline clonotypes are unknown.

TCRdb's table, derived via immunoSEQ multiplex PCR, lists solely in-frame clones and lacks some. The table has roughly 130,000 clones, over 75% seen once. The receptor comes from a woman aged 60 to 75 with renal cell carcinoma. Sequences were derived from blood, sampled from a patient whose treatment included radiotherapy and nephrectomy. The V call is TRBV6-6, the J call TRBJ2-1; tentatively, D is TRBD2 (7 bases). CDR3 DNA: TGTGCCAGCAGTTATGTGTCGGGGGGCGCGAGGAATGAGCAGTTCTTC. This encodes CASSYVSGGARNEQFF.